The present TCR beta chain was sequenced within a study of glioma-infiltrating T cells. Findings and caveats of the study: Only very few CDR3 sequences appeared in both tissue and blood. Tissue-blood divergence was below expectation in non-neoplastic patients, above in gliomas.

This clonotype has only a few counts. Antigen specificity is unknown. Using RNA template, CDR3s of TCR alpha and beta were amplified with iRepertoire arm-PCR. One-step reverse transcription and amplification started from around 100-400 ng of tissue mRNA or PBMC total RNA. TCRdb analysed the multiplex PCR reads with MiXCR anew, one entry per CDR3 protein. The sample includes more than 100,000 distinct CDR3 sequences, roughly 30% of them seen just once. The sequenced sample consisted of glioma tissue, nonneoplastic brain tissue, or PBMCs (not recorded which). The source of this sequence is a human donor with low-grade glioma or glioblastoma, undergoing nonglioma brain surgery, or in good health (not recorded which).

CDR3 amino acids: CASGTSGGVANEQFF. The CDR3 bases are TGTGCCAGCGGTACTAGCGGGGGGGTGGCAAATGAGCAGTTCTTC. The chain employs TRBV7-6 and TRBJ2-1, with TRBD2 identical over 13 bases. V shed 8 bases, J shed 7 bases, and the junction held 8 bases outside the gene matches. This CDR3 is 15 amino acids long. Germline V CDR1 and CDR2: SGHVS, FNYEAQ.